The clone carrying this T cell receptor beta chain was detected ten times or more. The antigen is not known. The V and J ends lost 6 bases and 8 bases, in that order; junction bases with no gene match: 12. The germline V gene has CDR1 SGHVS and CDR2 FNYEAQ. The CDR3 extends over 15 amino acids. TCRdb used MiXCR to reprocess the reads, holding one entry per CDR3 protein. The sample has 450,000 to 550,000 distinct CDR3 sequences, approximately 15% seen once; the top ten hold 20% to 30%. This entry is derived from a study of T cell repertoires in cytomegalovirus infection. Study in general: Public TCR beta signatures indicated both CMV infection and matching HLA type. Study conclusions and caveats: The study identified carriers of CMV plus the relevant HLA from cumulative public TCR beta family frequency.

This chain uses TRBV7-6 with TRBJ2-1, with 8 bases fitting TRBD2. The TCR sequence derives from a human donor in good health (CMV status not recorded). Some clones in this sample may be carry-over from other donors' samples. Specimen: CD8+ T cells from PBMCs. CDR3 sequence (DNA): TGTGCCAGCAGGGTCCGAGCGGGAGTGGGGTATGAGCAGTTCTTC. It encodes CASRVRAGVGYEQFF.